One and the same sample provided the 28 T cell receptor beta chains below, sequenced in a study of blood T cells in healthy people across ages. Primed by a sample-barcoded 5' primer and a J-beta primer mix, a second PCR proceeded for about 6 to 12 cycles. TCRdb re-called the 5' RACE reads with MiXCR, one entry per CDR3 protein. The table shows 780,000 or so distinct CDR3 sequences, with more than 20% occurring only once. These data were also filed under a second study, of T cells of mothers and their children.

Sequencing was carried out using blood. The receptors come from a boy under 18 in good health.

This clonotype turned up a few times. The V gene is TRBV7-3, the J gene TRBJ2-1; 8 bases map to TRBD2. The CDR3 has 15 residues. Germline V lookup: CDR1 SGHTA, CDR2 FQGTGA. Losses at the gene ends were 5 bases for V and 2 bases for J; bases not matched to a gene: 5. The CDR3 DNA sequence: TGTGCCAGCAGCGCTCTAGCGGGTACCTACAATGAGCAGTTCTTC. As protein: CASSALAGTYNEQFF.

This clonotype was seen at least ten times. The rearrangement joins TRBV6-4 to TRBJ2-3; perhaps TRBD1 as D (6 bases). V lost 2 bases to trimming and J lost 1 base, with 10 bases between them. This CDR3 region has 15 residues. The germline V gene has CDR1 MRHNA and CDR2 SNTAGT. The CDR3 DNA reads TGTGCCAGCAGTGACGCCCCAGGGGGCACAGATACGCAGTATTTT. Its protein product is CASSDAPGGTDTQYF.

This chain joins TRBV5-1 and TRBJ2-2; 8 nucleotides match TRBD1. The V and J ends lost 3 bases and 6 bases, in that order; junction bases with no gene match: 4. In germline, CDR1 is SGHRS, CDR2 YFSETQ. The CDR3 loop spans 14 amino acids. The CDR3 DNA sequence: TGCGCCAGCAGCTCTGCAGGGGGCTCCGGGGAGCTGTTTTTT. Its translation: CASSSAGGSGELFF.

This clonotype was counted many times. This rearrangement joins TRBV12-3 or TRBV12-4 to TRBJ1-2; D is uncertain. The CDR3 contains 14 residues. V lost 2 bases and J lost 5, with 12 bases in between. The CDR3 region is CASSLSSGVYGYTF. The CDR3 coding sequence is TGTGCCAGCAGTTTAAGTTCGGGTGTTTATGGCTACACCTTC.

The chain joins TRBV7-9 to TRBJ1-4; no reliable D call. This CDR3 comprises 14 residues. CDR1 is SEHNR, CDR2 FQNEAQ, per germline (reference sequence). The germline V and J ends were trimmed by 2 bases and 8 bases, with 12 bases remaining between them. The CDR3, as DNA: TGTGCCAGCAGCTTACAGGTCGAGGACGAAAAACTGTTTTTT. Encoded protein: CASSLQVEDEKLFF.

This rearrangement joins TRBV7-9 to TRBJ2-7; 8 positions agree with TRBD2. The length of the CDR3 is 17 residues. Per the germline V gene, CDR1 is SEHNR and CDR2 is FQNEAQ (reference sequence). The V and J ends lost 5 bases and 1 base, in that order; junction bases with no gene match: 13. This chain's CDR3 is CASSIHDSGNLSYEQYF. CDR3 in DNA: TGTGCCAGCAGCATACATGATAGCGGGAACCTATCCTACGAGCAGTACTTC.

This clonotype was seen more than once but under ten times. The chain uses TRBV18 and TRBJ2-5; TRBD1 is a possible D gene (6 bases). The last part of the DNA fits TRBJ2-7 better; the J call may be wrong. In germline, CDR1 is KGHSH, CDR2 LQKENI. The CDR3 is 14 residues long. For the CDR3, the DNA is TGTGCCAGCTCATTCCGGACAGACTCCTACGAGCAGTACTTC. Translating it yields CASSFRTDSYEQYF.

This rearrangement joins TRBV28 to TRBJ2-7; 8 positions agree with TRBD2. Germline trimming cut 6 bases from V and 0 bases from J; bases unmatched to any gene: 10. Germline CDR1 MDHEN, CDR2 SYDVKM. This CDR3 is built from 16 residues. CDR3 in amino acids: CASSPFTSGSSYEQYF. As DNA, the CDR3 is TGTGCCAGCAGCCCCTTCACTAGCGGCAGCTCCTACGAGCAGTACTTC. Combining the CDR3 with reference TRBV28 and TRBJ2-7 gives the whole variable domain DVKVTQSSRYLVKRTGEKVFLECVQDMDHENMFWYRQDPGLGLRLIYFSYDVKMKEKGDIPEGYSVSREKKERFSLILESASTNQTSMYLCASSPFTSGSSYEQYFGPGTRLTVT.

The CDR3 reads CASSQVTGNYGYTF. Here the CDR3 DNA reads TGCGCCAGCAGCCAAGTGACAGGGAACTATGGCTACACCTTC. This chain joins TRBV4-3 and TRBJ1-2; the match to TRBD1 covers 7 bases. This CDR3 contains 14 residues. Germline V lookup: CDR1 LGHNA, CDR2 YSLEER. V was clipped by 1 base and J by 2 bases; unmatched bases: 1.

The chain joins TRBV2 to TRBJ2-2, with D possibly being TRBD1 (6 bases). Germline values: CDR1 SNHLY, CDR2 FYNNEI. CDR3 length: 13 amino acids. Trimming took off 9 bases at V and 6 bases at J, with 14 bases between the two ends. The CDR3 DNA reads TGTGCCAGGAGACAGGCGGGCCCCGGGGAGCTGTTTTTT. It is translated as CARRQAGPGELFF.

A few counts support this clonotype. The chain recombines TRBV4-3 with TRBJ1-2; TRBD1 is a possible D gene (6 bases). Germline V gives CDR1 LGHNA, CDR2 YSLEER. The CDR3 has 15 residues. The V end lost 0 bases, the J end lost 4 bases, and 12 bases lay between the germline ends. In DNA, the CDR3 is TGCGCCAGCAGCCAAGAAAAGGGGGACGGCTATGGCTACACCTTC. Its translation is CASSQEKGDGYGYTF.

The CDR3 nucleotides read TGTGCCTGGAGTGTCGCCAGGGGGCACAGGGCCAACGTCCTGACTTTC. Residues: CAWSVARGHRANVLTF. The V gene is TRBV30, the J gene TRBJ2-6; 8 positions match TRBD1. The CDR3 is 16 amino acids. Germline CDR1 GTSNPN, CDR2 SVGIG (reference sequence). The J segment lost 5 bases and the V segment lost 0 bases, leaving 6 bases of the junction unmatched.

This clonotype was observed a few times. The chain joins TRBV6-5 to TRBJ2-6, with 14 nucleotides matching TRBD2. CDR3 length: 21 amino acids. V was clipped by 2 bases and J by 3 bases; unmatched bases: 12. Germline-derived CDR1 and CDR2 are MNHEY and SVGAGI. CDR3 DNA sequence: TGTGCCAGCAGTTACGGACGGTCACCGGGACTAGCGGGAGTTGGGGCCAACGTCCTGACTTTC. As protein: CASSYGRSPGLAGVGANVLTF.

J is TRBJ2-4 and V is TRBV4-3, with D unresolved. This CDR3 spans 15 amino acids. Germline CDR1 LGHNA, CDR2 YSLEER. The ends were cut back, 0 bases at V and 2 bases at J, with 8 bases in the middle. In DNA, the CDR3 is TGCGCCAGCAGCCAAGATATGGTTTCCAAAAACATTCAGTACTTC. It yields the protein CASSQDMVSKNIQYF.

This clonotype turned up a few times. The chain couples TRBV9 to TRBJ1-5; TRBD1 agrees at 8 bases. With 4 bases clipped from V and 5 bases from J, the junction kept 5 bases outside the gene matches. CDR1 is SGDLS, CDR2 YYNGEE, per germline. The length of the CDR3 is 14 residues. CDR3 amino acids: CASSHGQGDQPQHF. Here the CDR3 DNA reads TGTGCCAGCAGCCACGGACAGGGAGATCAGCCCCAGCATTTT.

The table lists this clonotype with a few counts. This chain connects TRBV20-1 to TRBJ2-7; perhaps TRBD2 as D (6 bases). The CDR3 is 16 residues long. V lost 0 bases and J 0 bases, leaving 15 bases between the germline ends. Germline CDR1 reads DFQATT; CDR2 reads SNEGSKA (reference sequence). The chain's CDR3 is CSARESYSGVSYEQYF. CDR3 nucleotides: TGCAGTGCTAGAGAGTCTTATAGCGGAGTCTCCTACGAGCAGTACTTC.

The rearrangement uses TRBV4-3 and TRBJ2-5; TRBD2 aligns across 11 bases. The DNA end is a closer match to TRBJ2-1, so the J assignment may be wrong. CDR3 length equals 15 residues. Germline values: CDR1 LGHNA, CDR2 YSLEER. This chain's CDR3 is CASSTLAGGANEQFF. The CDR3 DNA follows: TGCGCCAGCAGCACTCTAGCGGGAGGCGCGAATGAGCAGTTCTTC.

CDR3 sequence (DNA): TGTGCCAGCTCACCACTCGGAGTGGCTAGCGGACTAACTACCTACAATGAGCAGTTCTTC. Protein: CASSPLGVASGLTTYNEQFF. The chain couples TRBV18 to TRBJ2-1; TRBD2 matches at 7 bases. The CDR3 runs to 20 residues. V gave up 1 base and J gave up 2 bases; unmatched junction bases: 17. Germline V gives CDR1 KGHSH, CDR2 LQKENI.

The table lists this clonotype with a count of one. The limits of the CDR3 on the DNA are not certain, so only TCRdb's listed CDR3 is given. The V gene is TRBV6-6, the J gene TRBJ2-2; the table's TRBD1 call for D was not verified on the DNA. The CDR3 contains 15 residues when both ends are counted. Germline loops: CDR1 MNHNY, CDR2 SVGAGI (reference sequence). The CDR3 region is CASTYWAGGTGELLF.

This clonotype has more than one count but fewer than ten. The chain uses TRBV29-1 and TRBJ2-1; D gene uncertain. Germline CDR1 and CDR2: SQVTM and ANQGSEA. The CDR3 runs 15 residues. The V end was cut by 1 base, the J end by 6 bases, with 16 bases between. The CDR3 nucleotides are TGCAGCGTTGAAGCGGTTTCTTCAGGACCCAATGAGCAGTTCTTC. Translation gives CSVEAVSSGPNEQFF.

This clonotype was detected many times. The chain combines TRBV12-3 or TRBV12-4 with TRBJ2-7; tentatively, D is TRBD1 (6 bases). CDR3 length equals 15 residues. Deletions cut 2 bases from V and 4 bases from J, with 15 bases between. The CDR3 loop reads CASSLPGQGSYEQYF. CDR3 DNA: TGTGCCAGCAGTTTACCGGGACAAGGCTCTTACGAGCAGTACTTC.

The chain has TRBV29-1 and TRBJ1-1; D may be TRBD1 (5 bases). V dropped 4 bases and J dropped 3 bases, with 9 bases sitting between them. Germline CDR1 reads SQVTM; CDR2 reads ANQGSEA. The CDR3 extends over 12 amino acids. The CDR3 bases are TGCAGCGTTGTAGGGGCGGACACTGAAGCTTTCTTT. It is translated as CSVVGADTEAFF.

The chain combines TRBV5-1 with TRBJ1-1; D unclear. Trimming took 0 bases from V and 0 from J, leaving 12 bases between them. Germline assignment: CDR1 SGHRS and CDR2 YFSETQ. The CDR3 covers 16 residues. The CDR3 DNA reads as TGCGCCAGCAGCTTGGAGCAGCACCCAATGAACACTGAAGCTTTCTTT. Translated: CASSLEQHPMNTEAFF.

This chain uses TRBV3-1 with TRBJ2-5, with D perhaps matching TRBD2 (5 bases). The CDR3 covers 13 residues. Trimming pared 4 bases from V and 4 bases from J, leaving 10 bases between. CDR1 is LGHDT, CDR2 YNNKEL, per germline (reference sequence). The CDR3 DNA sequence: TGTGCCAGCAGCCCCGGGGATATAGAGACCCAGTACTTC. This sequence encodes CASSPGDIETQYF.

The rearrangement joins TRBV24-1 to TRBJ2-2; D may be TRBD2 (5 bases). This CDR3 has 13 amino acids. Germline CDR1 KGHDR, CDR2 SFDVKD. Trimming took 6 bases from V and 4 from J, leaving 8 bases between them. CDR3: CATSFGGTGELFF. For the CDR3, the DNA is TGTGCCACCAGTTTTGGAGGCACCGGGGAGCTGTTTTTT.

This chain links TRBV7-9 with TRBJ2-7, with D tentatively TRBD2 (7 bases). The CDR3 sequence is 13 residues long. The ends were cut back, 5 bases at V and 7 bases at J, with 15 bases in the middle. The germline V gene has CDR1 SEHNR and CDR2 FQNEAQ (reference sequence). For the CDR3, the DNA is TGTGCCAGCAGCCCACTCGGGGGGCATGAGCAGTACTTC. Its protein is CASSPLGGHEQYF.

This chain connects TRBV10-3 to TRBJ2-5; D is undetermined. There are 15 residues in the CDR3. Germline V gives CDR1 ENHRY, CDR2 SYGVKD. Between the trimmed V and J ends, which lost 0 bases and 2 bases, there was a span of 10 bases. The CDR3 is CAISESVAGQETQYF. The CDR3 nucleotides read TGTGCCATCAGTGAGTCGGTGGCAGGACAAGAGACCCAGTACTTC.

This clonotype was detected a few times. This chain uses TRBV25-1 with TRBJ2-6; D gene uncertain. This CDR3 contains 18 residues. Trimming left V 5 bases short and J 1 base short, with 18 bases between. The germline CDR1 and CDR2 sequences are MGHDK and SYGVNS. The CDR3 sequence: CASSKGFLSLSGANVLTF. The CDR3 region has the DNA TGTGCCAGCAGTAAGGGTTTTTTATCTTTATCTGGGGCCAACGTCCTGACTTTC.